This entry features one TCR beta chain sequence. With 5 bases removed from V and 8 bases from J, the gap between germline ends came to 19 bases. There are 15 residues in the CDR3. Per germline, CDR1 MNHEY and CDR2 SMNVEV (reference sequence). This sample is drawn from a study of blood T cell repertoires in COVID-19. TCRdb's table, derived via immunoSEQ multiplex PCR, lists solely in-frame clones and lacks some. Of some 190,000 clones detected, 80% to 85% appear once; the ten largest clones hold about a fifth. Sample: peripheral blood. J is TRBJ1-5 and V is TRBV27, with D possibly TRBD1 on 5 matching bases. The origin of this receptor is a human donor in a cohort sampled during active COVID-19. The CDR3 spells CASSPPGDRGKPQHF. The CDR3 DNA is TGTGCCAGCAGTCCCCCGGGGGATCGAGGGAAGCCCCAGCATTTT.